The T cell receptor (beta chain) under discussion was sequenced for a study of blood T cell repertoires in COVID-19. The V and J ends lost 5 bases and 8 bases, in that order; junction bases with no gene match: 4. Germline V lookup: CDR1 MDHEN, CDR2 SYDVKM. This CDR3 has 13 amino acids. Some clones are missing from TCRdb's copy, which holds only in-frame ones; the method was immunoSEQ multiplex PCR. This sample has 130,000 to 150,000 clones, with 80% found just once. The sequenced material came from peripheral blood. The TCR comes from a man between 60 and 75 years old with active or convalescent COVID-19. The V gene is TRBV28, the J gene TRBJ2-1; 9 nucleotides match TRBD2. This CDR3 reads CASSILAGDEQFF. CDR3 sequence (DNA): TGTGCCAGCAGTATCTTAGCGGGAGATGAGCAGTTCTTC.